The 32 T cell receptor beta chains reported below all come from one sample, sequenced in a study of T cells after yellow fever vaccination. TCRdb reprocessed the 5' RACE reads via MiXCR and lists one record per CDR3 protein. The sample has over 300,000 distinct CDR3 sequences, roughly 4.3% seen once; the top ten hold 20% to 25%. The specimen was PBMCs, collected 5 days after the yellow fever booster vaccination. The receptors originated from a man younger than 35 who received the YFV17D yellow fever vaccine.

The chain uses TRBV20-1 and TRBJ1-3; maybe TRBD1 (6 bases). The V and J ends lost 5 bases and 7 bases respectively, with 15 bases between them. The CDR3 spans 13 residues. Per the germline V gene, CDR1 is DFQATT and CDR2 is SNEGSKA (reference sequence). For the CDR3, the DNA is TGCAGTGCTGGGGGGGCGAGAGGGAACACCATATATTTT. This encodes CSAGGARGNTIYF.

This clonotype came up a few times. The CDR3, as DNA: TGTGCCAGCAGCCTCGGGACCTCAGCTGGGTATGAGCAGTTCTTC. Encoded protein: CASSLGTSAGYEQFF. The rearrangement joins TRBV5-4 to TRBJ2-1; TRBD1 or TRBD2 may be the D gene (5 bases each). The germline CDR1 and CDR2 sequences are SGHNT and YYREEE (reference sequence). This CDR3 region has 15 residues. V was clipped by 4 bases and J by 8 bases, with 19 bases between them. The variable domain in full, with the rest retrieved from reference TRBV5-4 and TRBJ2-1, is ETGVTQSPTHLIKTRGQQVTLRCSSQSGHNTVSWYQQALGQGPQFIFQYYREEENGRGNFPPRFSGLQFPNYSSELNVNALELDDSALYLCASSLGTSAGYEQFFGPGTRLTVL.

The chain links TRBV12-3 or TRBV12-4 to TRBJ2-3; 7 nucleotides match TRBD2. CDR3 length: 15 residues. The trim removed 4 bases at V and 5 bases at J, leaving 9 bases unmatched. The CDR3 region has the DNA TGTGCCAGCAGTTCCCTGGGAGGGTTTGTAGATACGCAGTATTTT. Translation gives CASSSLGGFVDTQYF.

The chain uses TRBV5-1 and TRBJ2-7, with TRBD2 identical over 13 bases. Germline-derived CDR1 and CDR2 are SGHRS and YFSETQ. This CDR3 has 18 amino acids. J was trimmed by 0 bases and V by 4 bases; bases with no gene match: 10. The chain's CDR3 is CASSPGTSGVMSSYEQYV. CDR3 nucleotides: TGCGCCAGCAGCCCCGGGACTAGCGGGGTTATGAGCTCCTACGAGCAGTACGTC.

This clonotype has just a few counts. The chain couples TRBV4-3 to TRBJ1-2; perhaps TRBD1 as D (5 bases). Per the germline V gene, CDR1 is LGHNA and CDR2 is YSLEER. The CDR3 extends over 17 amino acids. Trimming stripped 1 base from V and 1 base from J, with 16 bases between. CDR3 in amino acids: CASSQVGWDDDNYGYTF. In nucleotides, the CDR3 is TGCGCCAGCAGCCAAGTTGGGTGGGACGACGATAACTATGGCTACACCTTC.

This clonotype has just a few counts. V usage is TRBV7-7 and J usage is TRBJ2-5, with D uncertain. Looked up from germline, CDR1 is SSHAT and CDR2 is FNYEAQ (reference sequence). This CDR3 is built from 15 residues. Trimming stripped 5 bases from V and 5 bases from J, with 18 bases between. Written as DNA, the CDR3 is TGTGCCAGCAGCGATAAGACGGGCCGTACGGAGACCCAGTACTTC. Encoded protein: CASSDKTGRTETQYF.

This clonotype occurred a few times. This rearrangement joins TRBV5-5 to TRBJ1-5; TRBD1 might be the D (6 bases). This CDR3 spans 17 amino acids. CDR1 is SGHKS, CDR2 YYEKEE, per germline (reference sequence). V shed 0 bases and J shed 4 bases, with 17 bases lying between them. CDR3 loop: CASSLESGAPTNQPQHF. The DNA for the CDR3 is TGTGCCAGCAGCTTGGAGTCAGGGGCTCCAACTAATCAGCCCCAGCATTTT.

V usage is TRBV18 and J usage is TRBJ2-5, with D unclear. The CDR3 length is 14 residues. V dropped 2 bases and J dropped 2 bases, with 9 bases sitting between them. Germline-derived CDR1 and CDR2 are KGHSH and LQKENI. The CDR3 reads CASSPFYGQETQYF. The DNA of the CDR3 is TGTGCCAGCTCACCATTCTACGGACAAGAGACCCAGTACTTC.

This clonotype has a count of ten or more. CDR3 sequence (DNA): TGCGCCAGCAGCCTTGAGGGGGAGCAGTACTTC. Amino acid sequence: CASSLEGEQYF. The chain carries TRBV4-1 and TRBJ2-7; D could derive from TRBD1 or TRBD2 (5 bases each). The V gene's germline CDR1 is MGHRA and CDR2 YSYEKL. V lost 4 bases and J 7 bases, leaving 8 bases between the germline ends. The CDR3 loop spans 11 amino acids.

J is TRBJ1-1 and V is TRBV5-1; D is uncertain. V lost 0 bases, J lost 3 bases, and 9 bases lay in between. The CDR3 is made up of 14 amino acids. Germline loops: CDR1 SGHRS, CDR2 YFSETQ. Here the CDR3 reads CASSLGRWDTEAFF. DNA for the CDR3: TGCGCCAGCAGCTTGGGTCGTTGGGACACTGAAGCTTTCTTT. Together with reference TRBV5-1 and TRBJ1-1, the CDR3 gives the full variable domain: KAGVTQTPRYLIKTRGQQVTLSCSPISGHRSVSWYQQTPGQGLQFLFEYFSETQRNKGNFPGRFSGRQFSNSRSEMNVSTLELGDSALYLCASSLGRWDTEAFFGQGTRLTVV.

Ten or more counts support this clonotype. The CDR3 here is CASTPTIPGELFF. CDR3 DNA: TGTGCCAGCACGCCGACTATCCCCGGGGAGCTGTTTTTT. V gene TRBV12-3 or TRBV12-4 combines with J gene TRBJ2-2, with a weak D call TRBD2 (5 bases). This CDR3 is built from 13 residues. Trimming left V 7 bases short and J 6 bases short, with 12 bases between.

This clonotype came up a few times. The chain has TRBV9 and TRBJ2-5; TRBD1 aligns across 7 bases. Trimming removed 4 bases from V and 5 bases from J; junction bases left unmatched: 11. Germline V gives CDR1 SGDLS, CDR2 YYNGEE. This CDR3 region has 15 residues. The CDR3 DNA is TGTGCCAGCAGCACCGACAGGGACGGCAGCGAGACCCAGTACTTC. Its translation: CASSTDRDGSETQYF.

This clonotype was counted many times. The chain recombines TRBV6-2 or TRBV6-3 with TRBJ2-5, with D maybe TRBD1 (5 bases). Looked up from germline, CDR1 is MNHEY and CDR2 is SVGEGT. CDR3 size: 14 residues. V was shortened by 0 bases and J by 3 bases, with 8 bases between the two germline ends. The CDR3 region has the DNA TGTGCCAGCAGTTACTCGACAGAAAAAGAGACCCAGTACTTC. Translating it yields CASSYSTEKETQYF.

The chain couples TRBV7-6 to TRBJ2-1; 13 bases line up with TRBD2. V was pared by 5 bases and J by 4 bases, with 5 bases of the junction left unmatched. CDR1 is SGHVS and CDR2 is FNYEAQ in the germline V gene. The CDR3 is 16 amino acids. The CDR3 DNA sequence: TGTGCCAGCAGCCTTCAGGGACTAGCGGGATACAATGAGCAGTTCTTC. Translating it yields CASSLQGLAGYNEQFF.

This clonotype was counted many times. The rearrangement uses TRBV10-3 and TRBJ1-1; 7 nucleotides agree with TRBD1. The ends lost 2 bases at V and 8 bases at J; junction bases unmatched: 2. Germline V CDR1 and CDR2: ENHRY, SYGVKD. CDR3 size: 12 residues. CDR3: CAISETQGEAFF. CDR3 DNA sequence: TGTGCCATCAGTGAGACACAGGGGGAAGCTTTCTTT.

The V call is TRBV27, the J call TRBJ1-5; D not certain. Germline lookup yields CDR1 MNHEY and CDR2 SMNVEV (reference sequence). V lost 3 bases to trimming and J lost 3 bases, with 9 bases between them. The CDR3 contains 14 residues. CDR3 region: CASSFGRFNQPQHF. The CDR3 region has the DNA TGTGCCAGCAGTTTTGGTCGGTTCAATCAGCCCCAGCATTTT.

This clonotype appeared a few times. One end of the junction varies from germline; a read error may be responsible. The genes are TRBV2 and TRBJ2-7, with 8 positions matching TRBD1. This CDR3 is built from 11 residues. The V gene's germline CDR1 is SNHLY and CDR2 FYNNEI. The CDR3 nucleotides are TGTGCCAGCCGGAGTTCCCAGGGGGCCTTCTTC. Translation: CASRSSQGAFF.

Here the CDR3 DNA reads TGTGCCAGCGGGTCCGCGGGCTCTGGGGCCAACGTCCTGACTTTC. Translation: CASGSAGSGANVLTF. This chain connects TRBV6-5 to TRBJ2-6; perhaps TRBD2 as D (5 bases). From germline, CDR1 is MNHEY and CDR2 SVGAGI. The germline V and J ends were trimmed by 8 bases and 0 bases, with 11 bases remaining between them. This CDR3 is 15 amino acids long.

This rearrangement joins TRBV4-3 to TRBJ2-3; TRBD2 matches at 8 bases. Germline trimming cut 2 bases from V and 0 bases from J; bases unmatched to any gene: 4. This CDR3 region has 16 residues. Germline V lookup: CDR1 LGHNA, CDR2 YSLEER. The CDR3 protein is CASSQNSGASTDTQYF. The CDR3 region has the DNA TGCGCCAGCAGCCAAAATAGCGGGGCTAGCACAGATACGCAGTATTTT.

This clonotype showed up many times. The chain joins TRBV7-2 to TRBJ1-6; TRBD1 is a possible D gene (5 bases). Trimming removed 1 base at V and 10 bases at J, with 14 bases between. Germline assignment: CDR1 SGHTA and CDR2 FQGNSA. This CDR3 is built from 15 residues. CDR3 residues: CASSLEAGIISPLHF. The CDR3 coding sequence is TGTGCCAGCAGCTTAGAGGCAGGGATAATATCACCCCTCCACTTT.

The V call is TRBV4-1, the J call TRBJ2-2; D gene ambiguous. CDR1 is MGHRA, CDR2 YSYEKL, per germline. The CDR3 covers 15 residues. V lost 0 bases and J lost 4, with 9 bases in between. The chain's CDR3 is CASSQELLPTGELFF. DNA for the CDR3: TGCGCCAGCAGCCAAGAACTACTCCCCACCGGGGAGCTGTTTTTT.

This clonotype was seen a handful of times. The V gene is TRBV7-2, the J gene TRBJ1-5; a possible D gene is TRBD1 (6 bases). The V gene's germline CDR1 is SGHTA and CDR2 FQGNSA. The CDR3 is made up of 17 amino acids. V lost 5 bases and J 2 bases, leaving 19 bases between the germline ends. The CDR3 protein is CASSPDGTRSGNQPQHF. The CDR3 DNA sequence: TGTGCCAGCAGCCCGGACGGGACACGGAGTGGCAATCAGCCCCAGCATTTT. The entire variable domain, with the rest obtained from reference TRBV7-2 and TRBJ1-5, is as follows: GAGVSQSPSNKVTEKGKDVELRCDPISGHTALYWYRQSLGQGLEFLIYFQGNSAPDKSGLPSDRFSAERTGGSVSTLTIQRTQQEDSAVYLCASSPDGTRSGNQPQHFGDGTRLSIL.

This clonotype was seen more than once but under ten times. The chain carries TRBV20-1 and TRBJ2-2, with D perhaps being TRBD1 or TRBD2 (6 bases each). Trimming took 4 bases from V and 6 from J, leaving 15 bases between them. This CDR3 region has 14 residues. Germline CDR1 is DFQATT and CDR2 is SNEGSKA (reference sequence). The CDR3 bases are TGCAGTGCTATGGTCGGGGGCCTCGCCGGGGAGCTGTTTTTT. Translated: CSAMVGGLAGELFF.

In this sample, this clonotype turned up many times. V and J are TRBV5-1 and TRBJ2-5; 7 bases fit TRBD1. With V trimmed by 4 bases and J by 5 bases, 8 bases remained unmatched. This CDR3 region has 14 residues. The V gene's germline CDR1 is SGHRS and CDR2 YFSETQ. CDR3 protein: CASSVRQGQETQYF. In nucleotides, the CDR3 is TGCGCCAGCAGCGTACGACAGGGTCAGGAGACCCAGTACTTC.

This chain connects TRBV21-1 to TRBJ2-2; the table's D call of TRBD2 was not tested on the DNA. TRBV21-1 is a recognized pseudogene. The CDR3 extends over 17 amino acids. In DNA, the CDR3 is TGTGCCAGCCCCCGGGACTCCCCCCGACCGGGGGCCGGGGAGCTGTTTTTT. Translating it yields CASPRDSPRPGAGELFF.

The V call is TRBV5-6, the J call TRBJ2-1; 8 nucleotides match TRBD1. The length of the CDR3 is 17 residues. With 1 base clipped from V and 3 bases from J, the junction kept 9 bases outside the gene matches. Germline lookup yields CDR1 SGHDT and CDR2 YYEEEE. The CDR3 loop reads CASSLYTGGVIYNEQFF. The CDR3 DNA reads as TGTGCCAGCAGCTTGTACACAGGGGGAGTAATCTACAATGAGCAGTTCTTC.

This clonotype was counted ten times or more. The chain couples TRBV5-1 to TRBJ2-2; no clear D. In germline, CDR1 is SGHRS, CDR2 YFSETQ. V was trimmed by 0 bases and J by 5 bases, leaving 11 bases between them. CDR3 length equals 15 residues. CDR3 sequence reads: CASSLDAPETGELFF. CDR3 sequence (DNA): TGCGCCAGCAGCTTGGACGCCCCCGAGACCGGGGAGCTGTTTTTT.

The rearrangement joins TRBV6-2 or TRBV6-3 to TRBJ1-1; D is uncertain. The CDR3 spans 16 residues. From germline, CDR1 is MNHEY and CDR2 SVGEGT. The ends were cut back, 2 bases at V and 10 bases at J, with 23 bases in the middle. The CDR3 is CASSYALSEMALGAFF. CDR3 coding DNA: TGTGCCAGCAGTTACGCCCTCTCCGAAATGGCTTTGGGAGCTTTCTTT.

The CDR3: CSASTGLGQPQHF. The CDR3 DNA reads as TGCAGTGCTAGTACAGGCCTGGGTCAGCCCCAGCATTTT. The chain is built from TRBV20-1 and TRBJ1-5, with a tentative D call TRBD1 (5 bases). Germline V gene data show CDR1 as DFQATT and CDR2 as SNEGSKA (reference sequence). The CDR3 totals 13 residues. Trimming cost V 3 bases and J 6 bases, with 12 bases left between them.

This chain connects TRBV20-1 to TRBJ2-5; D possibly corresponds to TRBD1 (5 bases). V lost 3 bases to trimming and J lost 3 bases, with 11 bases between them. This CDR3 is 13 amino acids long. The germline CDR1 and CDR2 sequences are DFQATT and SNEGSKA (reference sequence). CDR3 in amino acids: CSASRGVEETQYF. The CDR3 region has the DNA TGCAGTGCTAGTAGGGGTGTAGAAGAGACCCAGTACTTC.

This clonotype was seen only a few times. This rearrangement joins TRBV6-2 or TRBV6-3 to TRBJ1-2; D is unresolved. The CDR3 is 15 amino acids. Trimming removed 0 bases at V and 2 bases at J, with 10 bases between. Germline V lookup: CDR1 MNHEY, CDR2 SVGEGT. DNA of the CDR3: TGTGCCAGCAGTTACTCCCCGGGGATCAACTATGGCTACACCTTC. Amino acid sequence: CASSYSPGINYGYTF.

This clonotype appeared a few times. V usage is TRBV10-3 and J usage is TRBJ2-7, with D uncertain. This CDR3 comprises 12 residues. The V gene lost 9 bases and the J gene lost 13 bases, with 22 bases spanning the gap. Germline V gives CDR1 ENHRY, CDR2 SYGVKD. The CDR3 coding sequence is TGTGCCATGGGAATTCGTTCCTACGAGCGTTACGTC. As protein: CAMGIRSYERYV.